The entry that follows covers one T cell receptor (beta chain) sequence. Authors' data handling: Researchers report that nucleated cell counts were estimated from reference gene primer amplification. The method was immunoSEQ multiplex PCR; TCRdb's version includes in-frame clones alone and lacks a portion of them. V, J and clone size are those of that table, while D and trimming were read from the DNA. Here the sample spans a few hundred thousand clones, about 86% being singletons. This entry belongs to a study of blood T cell repertoires in COVID-19. Study background: COVID-19 samples, acute and convalescent, were from the United States, Italy and Spain. In each case, the material was cDNA or gDNA derived from T cells, B-cell-depleted T cells, or PBMCs.

V shed 0 bases and J shed 1 base, with 9 bases lying between them. CDR1 is SQVTM and CDR2 is ANQGSEA in the germline V gene. CDR3 length: 14 amino acids. Participants were aged roughly 18 to 100 years from around 25 US areas. The V and J genes are TRBV29-1 and TRBJ2-5, with D possibly TRBD2 on 5 matching bases. The receptor was isolated from a woman aged 40 to 49 with acute COVID-19. Sequencing was carried out using PBMCs or T cells enriched from blood (not recorded which). In DNA form, the CDR3 reads TGCAGCGTTGAAGATCGAGGGTTCCAAGAGACCCAGTACTTC. Amino acids: CSVEDRGFQETQYF.